One sample yielded the 30 T cell receptor beta chains listed below, sequenced in a study of blood T cell repertoires in COVID-19. Only in-frame clones appear in the TCRdb table, and some are missing; sequencing was by immunoSEQ multiplex PCR. The table has about 300,000 clones, approximately 84% seen once. Material for sequencing was PBMCs or T cells enriched from blood (not recorded which). The receptor source for this set is a young woman who had recovered from COVID-19.

This clone has just a few counts. The rearrangement links TRBV6-5 to TRBJ1-5; 8 nucleotides agree with TRBD1. Germline assignment: CDR1 MNHEY and CDR2 SVGAGI. The V segment lost 6 bases and the J segment 7 bases; nucleotides outside the gene matches: 8. CDR3 length: 14 residues. The chain's CDR3 is CASSVTGDEQPQHF. As DNA, the CDR3 is TGTGCCAGCAGCGTGACAGGGGACGAGCAGCCCCAGCATTTT.

The J gene is TRBJ1-2, the V gene TRBV5-4; a weak D match, TRBD1 (6 bases). The V gene lost 4 bases and the J gene lost 6 bases, with 13 bases spanning the gap. The germline CDR1 and CDR2 sequences are SGHNT and YYREEE (reference sequence). The CDR3 spans 13 residues. This CDR3 is CASSGTGWDGYTF. The CDR3, as DNA: TGTGCCAGCAGCGGAACAGGGTGGGATGGCTACACCTTC.

This clone was picked up one time. This chain uses TRBV3-1 (or the pseudogene TRBV3-2) with TRBJ2-7; a weak D match, TRBD2 (6 bases). The CDR3 spans 16 residues. CDR1 and CDR2 (germline): LGHDT, YNNKEL (reference sequence). The V gene lost 0 bases and the J gene lost 0 bases, with 12 bases spanning the gap. The CDR3 protein is CASSQDLRGSSYEQYF. CDR3 DNA: TGTGCCAGCAGCCAAGATCTACGGGGGAGCTCCTACGAGCAGTACTTC.

The chain combines TRBV3-1 (or the pseudogene TRBV3-2) with TRBJ1-2, with D unresolved. The CDR3 length is 13 residues. The V gene's germline CDR1 is LGHDT and CDR2 YNNKEL (reference sequence). With 1 base removed from V and 5 bases from J, the gap between germline ends came to 8 bases. This CDR3 reads CASSQGAIYGYTF. DNA for the CDR3: TGTGCCAGCAGCCAAGGGGCTATTTATGGCTACACCTTC.

The rearrangement uses TRBV6-5 and TRBJ2-7; TRBD1 might be the D (6 bases). Germline-derived CDR1 and CDR2 are MNHEY and SVGAGI. Trimming took 0 bases from V and 2 from J, leaving 14 bases between them. The CDR3 length is 16 residues. Written as DNA, the CDR3 is TGTGCCAGCAGTTACTCCCCGACAGGTTTCGCCTACGAGCAGTACTTC. It codes for CASSYSPTGFAYEQYF.

This rearrangement joins TRBV14 to TRBJ2-5, with D maybe TRBD2 (5 bases). Germline loops: CDR1 SGHDN, CDR2 FVKESK. The V end was cut by 4 bases, the J end by 2 bases, with 14 bases between. The CDR3 is 15 amino acids. The CDR3 sequence is CASSPRRSHQETQYF. The DNA for the CDR3 is TGTGCCAGCAGCCCTAGGAGGTCGCATCAAGAGACCCAGTACTTC.

This clone has a single count. CDR3 DNA: TGTGCCAGCAGTTTATCGTGGCAGGGAAGCTACACCTTC. Translated, it gives CASSLSWQGSYTF. This rearrangement joins TRBV27 to TRBJ1-2; possible D gene TRBD1, 5 bases. V dropped 0 bases and J dropped 9 bases, with 11 bases sitting between them. The CDR3 consists of 13 residues. The germline V gene encodes CDR1 MNHEY and CDR2 SMNVEV (reference sequence).

This clone was detected only a few times. The V gene is TRBV2, the J gene TRBJ2-7; 8 nucleotides line up with TRBD1. CDR1 and CDR2 from the germline V gene are SNHLY and FYNNEI. V was pared by 8 bases and J by 7 bases, with 10 bases of the junction left unmatched. This CDR3 has 13 amino acids. Written as DNA, the CDR3 is TGTGCCAGCGGGGGGACAGGCTACGGGGAGCAGTACTTC. Its protein is CASGGTGYGEQYF. Supplemented by reference TRBV2 and TRBJ2-7, the full variable domain reads EPEVTQTPSHQVTQMGQEVILRCVPISNHLYFYWYRQILGQKVEFLVSFYNNEISEKSEIFDDQFSVERPDGSNFTLKIRSTKLEDSAMYFCASGGTGYGEQYFGPGTRLTVT.

This chain links TRBV27 with TRBJ1-2, with 7 bases that match TRBD1. The germline V gene has CDR1 MNHEY and CDR2 SMNVEV (reference sequence). V shed 2 bases, J shed 6 bases, and the junction held 9 bases outside the gene matches. CDR3 length: 15 residues. The CDR3 spells CASSLRAGGRNGYTF. DNA for the CDR3: TGTGCCAGCAGTTTACGAGCAGGGGGTAGAAATGGCTACACCTTC.

This chain links TRBV19 with TRBJ2-1; 8 bases match TRBD1. CDR3 size: 14 residues. Looked up from germline, CDR1 is LNHDA and CDR2 is SQIVND (reference sequence). The V segment lost 8 bases and the J segment 5 bases; nucleotides outside the gene matches: 8. The CDR3 loop reads CASGFRGQHNEQFF. Written as DNA, the CDR3 is TGTGCCAGTGGGTTCAGGGGGCAACACAATGAGCAGTTCTTC.

The V gene is TRBV23-1, the J gene TRBJ1-2, with 8 positions matching TRBD1. TRBV23-1 has ORF status, its function being uncertain. The CDR3 contains 15 residues. After removal of 4 bases from V and 4 bases from J, the junction contained 8 bases not matched to a gene. The CDR3 region is CASSPYSGGCYGYTF. CDR3 coding DNA: TGCGCCAGCAGTCCCTATTCAGGGGGCTGCTATGGCTACACCTTC.

The rearrangement links TRBV13 to TRBJ1-1, with D hard to call. The germline CDR1 and CDR2 sequences are PRHDT and FYEKMQ (reference sequence). This CDR3 is 13 amino acids long. Trimming removed 1 base from V and 2 bases from J, with 5 bases in between. CDR3 residues: CASSLAVNTEAFF. CDR3 DNA sequence: TGTGCCAGCAGCTTAGCAGTAAACACTGAAGCTTTCTTT.

This clone was seen once. The chain uses TRBV2 and TRBJ2-3; 9 bases map to TRBD2. J gave up 3 bases and V 4 bases, and 11 bases lay outside the gene matches. CDR1 is SNHLY, CDR2 FYNNEI, per germline. CDR3 size: 17 residues. CDR3 amino acids: CASSGPRGGQVTDTQYF. CDR3 DNA sequence: TGTGCCAGCAGTGGGCCGCGGGGGGGACAAGTGACAGATACGCAGTATTTT. Full variable domain (remainder filled in from reference TRBV2 and TRBJ2-3): EPEVTQTPSHQVTQMGQEVILRCVPISNHLYFYWYRQILGQKVEFLVSFYNNEISEKSEIFDDQFSVERPDGSNFTLKIRSTKLEDSAMYFCASSGPRGGQVTDTQYFGPGTRLTVL.

This chain joins TRBV27 and TRBJ1-6, with D tentatively TRBD1 (5 bases). Germline CDR1 is MNHEY and CDR2 is SMNVEV (reference sequence). The germline V and J ends were trimmed by 6 bases and 7 bases, with 19 bases remaining between them. The CDR3 runs to 16 residues. The CDR3 bases are TGTGCCAGCAGCGGATACAGCAGGGAGGGAAATTCACCCCTCCACTTT. Its translation: CASSGYSREGNSPLHF.

The chain uses TRBV10-2 and TRBJ2-1; 9 nucleotides line up with TRBD1. CDR1 WSHSY and CDR2 SAAADI come from the germline V gene. V lost 7 bases to trimming and J lost 6 bases; unmatched junction nucleotides: 10. The CDR3 loop spans 15 amino acids. The DNA of the CDR3 is TGCGCCAGCACAGAACGTCCGGACAGGGGCAATGAGCAGTTCTTC. As protein: CASTERPDRGNEQFF.

This rearrangement joins TRBV6-5 to TRBJ2-7; D is uncertain. From germline, CDR1 is MNHEY and CDR2 SVGAGI. The CDR3 is 13 residues long. The V and J ends lost 6 bases and 4 bases respectively, with 13 bases between them. The CDR3 spells CASRQQETYEQYF. The DNA of the CDR3 is TGTGCCAGCAGACAGCAGGAAACTTACGAGCAGTACTTC.

This chain joins TRBV6-5 and TRBJ2-7, with a possible D match to TRBD1 (6 bases). In germline, CDR1 is MNHEY, CDR2 SVGAGI. Trimming left V 6 bases short and J 6 bases short, with 21 bases between. This CDR3 is 15 amino acids long. The CDR3 nucleotides read TGTGCCAGCAGAAGGGCGTACCAGGGGTCCGGCGAGCAGTACTTC. As protein: CASRRAYQGSGEQYF.

This clone was detected only a few times. This rearrangement joins TRBV20-1 to TRBJ2-3; possibly TRBD1 or TRBD2 for D (6 bases each). The CDR3 spans 14 residues. V was cut by 7 bases and J by 4 bases, with 18 bases left in between. From germline, CDR1 is DFQATT and CDR2 SNEGSKA (reference sequence). This CDR3 reads CSVSGGLGADTQYF. CDR3 nucleotides: TGCAGTGTTAGTGGGGGGCTGGGGGCAGATACGCAGTATTTT.

The chain couples TRBV28 to TRBJ2-3; D call uncertain. The CDR3 is 15 residues long. Germline CDR1 MDHEN, CDR2 SYDVKM. V was clipped by 4 bases and J by 4 bases, with 15 bases between them. The CDR3 sequence is CASSYTPGFADTQYF. The CDR3 DNA sequence: TGTGCCAGCAGTTACACTCCGGGTTTCGCAGATACGCAGTATTTT.

The V gene is TRBV2, the J gene TRBJ1-1; 7 bases are shared with TRBD1. The CDR3 length is 15 residues. Germline V gives CDR1 SNHLY, CDR2 FYNNEI. V shed 1 base and J 4 bases; nucleotides not matched to a gene: 6. The CDR3 sequence: CASSEETGSSTEAFF. The CDR3 bases are TGTGCCAGCAGTGAAGAGACAGGGAGTTCCACTGAAGCTTTCTTT.

This clone has a handful of counts. The V and J genes are TRBV7-3 and TRBJ1-1, with 8 bases that match TRBD1. Germline CDR1 is SGHTA and CDR2 is FQGTGA. This CDR3 has 16 amino acids. The V segment lost 0 bases and the J segment 5 bases; nucleotides outside the gene matches: 8. CDR3 loop: CASSLTPGQGQTEAFF. The DNA of the CDR3 is TGTGCCAGCAGCTTAACGCCAGGACAGGGACAAACTGAAGCTTTCTTT.

This chain links TRBV25-1 with TRBJ1-6, with 10 bases that match TRBD1. V trimming: 4 bases; J trimming: 7 bases; junction bases outside the gene matches: 4. Germline loops: CDR1 MGHDK, CDR2 SYGVNS. CDR3 length: 15 residues. CDR3 DNA sequence: TGTGCCAGCAGTGTAACGGGACAGGGGAATTCACCCCTCCACTTT. The encoded protein is CASSVTGQGNSPLHF.

V and J are TRBV3-1 (or the pseudogene TRBV3-2) and TRBJ1-5; TRBD1 agrees at 11 bases. Trimming cost V 4 bases and J 5 bases; bases outside gene matches: 1. The germline V gene encodes CDR1 LGHDT and CDR2 YNNKEL (reference sequence). This CDR3 has 14 amino acids. CDR3 in amino acids: CASSRDRGDQPQHF. CDR3 nucleotides: TGTGCCAGCAGCCGGGACAGGGGGGATCAGCCCCAGCATTTT.

In this sample, this clone turned up a few times. The J gene is TRBJ2-6, the V gene TRBV6-4; 12 bases fit TRBD1. V lost 5 bases to trimming and J lost 4 bases; unmatched junction nucleotides: 6. There are 17 residues in the CDR3. Germline-derived CDR1 and CDR2 are MRHNA and SNTAGT. CDR3 sequence reads: CASSSGTGGEGANVLTF. In DNA form, the CDR3 reads TGTGCCAGCAGTTCCGGGACAGGGGGCGAGGGGGCCAACGTCCTGACTTTC.

The rearrangement uses TRBV3-1 (or the pseudogene TRBV3-2) and TRBJ1-6; weak D call: TRBD1 (6 bases). V lost 4 bases to trimming and J lost 3 bases, with 10 bases between them. This CDR3 spans 15 amino acids. The V gene's germline CDR1 is LGHDT and CDR2 YNNKEL (reference sequence). CDR3 sequence (DNA): TGTGCCAGCAGCCCGGGACACCTCTATAATTCACCCCTCCACTTT. It translates to CASSPGHLYNSPLHF.

The CDR3 here is CASSFRGSETQYF. CDR3 DNA sequence: TGTGCCAGCAGTTTTAGGGGAAGTGAGACCCAGTACTTC. V and J are TRBV25-1 and TRBJ2-5, with a possible D match to TRBD1 (5 bases). Trimming stripped 5 bases from V and 5 bases from J, with 12 bases between. This CDR3 contains 13 residues. The germline V gene has CDR1 MGHDK and CDR2 SYGVNS.

The chain recombines TRBV2 with TRBJ1-4; D call uncertain. The CDR3 contains 15 residues. Germline V CDR1 and CDR2: SNHLY, FYNNEI. Trimming pared 6 bases from V and 4 bases from J, leaving 15 bases between. CDR3 amino acids: CASRTFRGNNEKLFF. Written as DNA, the CDR3 is TGTGCCAGCAGGACCTTTCGGGGTAATAATGAAAAACTGTTTTTT.

The rearrangement links TRBV5-1 to TRBJ2-1, with a possible D match to TRBD2 (5 bases). CDR1 is SGHRS, CDR2 YFSETQ, per germline. Trimming pared 1 base from V and 6 bases from J, leaving 8 bases between. The length of the CDR3 is 13 residues. CDR3: CASSLREFNEQFF. Here the CDR3 DNA reads TGCGCCAGCAGCTTGAGGGAGTTCAATGAGCAGTTCTTC.

The rearrangement uses TRBV18 and TRBJ2-1, with 10 bases matching TRBD1. V was pared by 3 bases and J by 9 bases, with 14 bases of the junction left unmatched. Per germline, CDR1 KGHSH and CDR2 LQKENI. The CDR3 has 17 residues. CDR3 sequence (DNA): TGTGCCAGCTCACCCTTTAGGGACAGGGGCTATGACGGTGAGCAGTTCTTC. Protein product: CASSPFRDRGYDGEQFF.

The gene calls are TRBV28 and TRBJ2-7; 8 positions agree with TRBD1. With V trimmed by 5 bases and J by 5 bases, 11 bases remained unmatched. The CDR3 is 15 amino acids. CDR1 MDHEN and CDR2 SYDVKM come from the germline V gene. The CDR3 region is CASSPVGQGINEQYF. The DNA for the CDR3 is TGTGCCAGCAGTCCGGTCGGACAGGGTATCAACGAGCAGTACTTC. Complete variable domain (other parts from reference TRBV28 and TRBJ2-7): DVKVTQSSRYLVKRTGEKVFLECVQDMDHENMFWYRQDPGLGLRLIYFSYDVKMKEKGDIPEGYSVSREKKERFSLILESASTNQTSMYLCASSPVGQGINEQYFGPGTRLTVT.